The source of this T cell receptor (beta chain) is a study of T cells in localized non-small cell lung cancer (dated by TCRdb to about 2020). With regard to the full study: The study examined T cell repertoires in approximately 240 patients with early-stage NSCLC and compared tumors with uninvolved tumor-adjacent lungs. The cohort consisted of 236 treatment-naive NSCLC patients whose localized lung tumors had been resected. NSCLC patients had a mean age of around 66 years, and around 140 were male and 85 to 110 female.

Overall results and qualifications from the work: Higher blood T cell density associated with longer overall survival, while higher adjacent-lung clonality associated with shorter survival. Because multi-region tumor sequencing was not performed, intratumor heterogeneity could not be ruled out. The highest T cell clonality was observed in uninvolved tumor-adjacent lung, where clonality exceeded that of tumor, suggesting that antigenic responses were more focused in uninvolved tumor-adjacent lung. Since the design was exploratory, TCR variables were selected using unadjusted p-values with no false-discovery rate correction. A median of 57 of the top 100 tumor clones were detected in paired uninvolved adjacent lung, and 25 to 35 of these tumor clones were also found among the top 100 clones of the paired uninvolved adjacent lung.

At diagnosis, peripheral blood, uninvolved tumor-adjacent lung and tumor were collected and stored as a combination of fresh-frozen and FFPE material. For TCR repertoire profiling, blood samples were analyzed in the form of peripheral blood mononuclear cells. Worth noting for this clone: Which antigen it targets is not known. No base-level quality is on record; no much larger clone is a single base apart.

TCR beta CDR3 regions were sequenced from DNA using the immunoSEQ Assay. Concerning the study's data processing: T cell density was computed as TCR beta template counts normalized to usable DNA estimated by amplifying housekeeping genes. Richness was estimated with the preseqR package, extrapolating to 400,000 templates for PBMC samples and 120,000 templates for tissue samples. Clonality was taken to be one minus Pielou's evenness. To identify tissue-enriched TCRs, differential abundance testing was run on productive amino-acid clonotypes with a minimum total count of 5 and an alpha of 0.1. The Jaccard Index and the Morisita Overlap Index were used to measure repertoire overlap between compartments. GLIPH grouped TCR beta CDR3s together with public tetramer-defined viral CDR3s, and a viral motif had to include at least three viral sequences and also show V-gene enrichment. TCRdb holds this immuneACCESS table with in-frame rearrangements only. Some clones are missing; in checked studies, unresolved V genes explain under half, and the rest has no known cause. From that table come the V and J calls and clone size; the DNA was used to work out D and trimming. Within this sample are about 26,000 clones, with roughly nine tenths of them counted one time only. Roughly 13% of the sample lies in the top ten.

This TCR came from a female donor aged 60 or older with stage II squamous cell lung carcinoma. Sequenced here: peripheral blood, sampled before any cancer treatment.

This receptor carries the CDR3 CASSEGYRLNEKLFF. The DNA sequence follows: TGTGCCAGCAGTGAAGGTTACAGGCTTAATGAAAAACTGTTTTTT. The chain employs TRBV6-4 and TRBJ1-4, and TRBD1 may be the D gene, going by 5 matching bases. The CDR3 spans 15 residues, from the cysteine through the phenylalanine. Only the CDR3 portion is preserved as DNA: 45 bases, with reading frame beginning at the first base. According to the germline V gene, CDR1 reads MRHNA and CDR2 reads SNTAGT. Between the V and J ends, shortened by 3 bases and 4 bases respectively, the junction contains 12 bases.